The 2 T cell receptor beta chains listed next were all sequenced from one sample in a study of blood T cell repertoires in COVID-19. Clones were read by immunoSEQ multiplex PCR, and TCRdb kept only the in-frame ones, dropping some. The sample holds 99,000 or so clones, 81% seen once. Input material: peripheral blood. The receptor source for this set is a woman between 70 and 85 years old with acute or convalescent COVID-19.

The CDR3 sequence is CSVELPEGFYGYTF. The CDR3 DNA sequence: TGCAGCGTTGAACTCCCTGAGGGATTCTATGGCTACACCTTC. V usage is TRBV29-1 and J usage is TRBJ1-2; D not resolved. The V end lost 2 bases, the J end lost 4 bases, and 14 bases lay between the germline ends. The CDR3 has 14 amino acids. CDR1 is SQVTM, CDR2 ANQGSEA, per germline.

The chain joins TRBV28 to TRBJ2-1, with TRBD2 matching over 11 bases. The J segment lost 4 bases and the V segment lost 3 bases, leaving 2 bases of the junction unmatched. Germline V gene data show CDR1 as MDHEN and CDR2 as SYDVKM. The CDR3 is made up of 15 amino acids. This chain's CDR3 is CASSFASGRYNEQFF. CDR3 in DNA: TGTGCCAGCAGTTTTGCTAGCGGGAGGTACAATGAGCAGTTCTTC. Full variable domain (remainder filled in from reference TRBV28 and TRBJ2-1): DVKVTQSSRYLVKRTGEKVFLECVQDMDHENMFWYRQDPGLGLRLIYFSYDVKMKEKGDIPEGYSVSREKKERFSLILESASTNQTSMYLCASSFASGRYNEQFFGPGTRLTVL.